The 24 T cell receptor beta chains listed next were all sequenced from one sample in a study of blood T cell repertoires in COVID-19 (dated by TCRdb to between 2020 and 2021). Library creation used the immunoSEQ multiplex PCR assay. TCRdb took this table from immuneACCESS and kept in-frame rearrangements with V and J called. Such tables lack part of the clones; where checked against another copy, unresolved V genes explain under half of the gap, and the rest is unexplained. This sample is represented by 65,000 to 85,000 clones; 88% of them were singletons. Around 20% of the sample comes from the top ten. The sample taken for sequencing was peripheral blood. The receptors here all came from a human donor in a cohort sampled during active COVID-19.

The gene calls are TRBV24-1 and TRBJ2-3, with 7 positions matching TRBD1. The CDR3 extends over 17 amino acids. Germline lookup yields CDR1 KGHDR and CDR2 SFDVKD. Unmatched junction bases numbered 9, after V lost 4 bases and J lost 0 bases. This CDR3 is CATSDSGTVFSTDTQYF. The CDR3 bases are TGTGCCACCAGTGACTCCGGGACAGTATTTAGCACAGATACGCAGTATTTT.

The chain links TRBV19 to TRBJ1-2; 7 bases are shared with TRBD1. Germline V gene data show CDR1 as LNHDA and CDR2 as SQIVND (reference sequence). V lost 5 bases to trimming and J lost 8 bases; unmatched junction nucleotides: 2. This CDR3 contains 11 residues. CDR3 protein: CASSWTGGYTF. Here the CDR3 DNA reads TGTGCCAGTAGTTGGACAGGCGGCTACACCTTC.

This clone was counted between two and nine times. The V gene is TRBV20-1, the J gene TRBJ1-2; D remains ambiguous. Germline values: CDR1 DFQATT, CDR2 SNEGSKA (reference sequence). This CDR3 is built from 11 residues. V gave up 2 bases and J gave up 5 bases, with 6 bases separating them. CDR3 sequence (DNA): TGCAGTGCTAGATACGGTTATGGCTACACCTTC. Translation: CSARYGYGYTF.

This chain connects TRBV14 to TRBJ2-3; weak D call: TRBD1 (6 bases). Per germline, CDR1 SGHDN and CDR2 FVKESK. The CDR3 sequence is 13 residues long. The V end lost 4 bases, the J end lost 6 bases, and 11 bases lay between the germline ends. The CDR3 coding sequence is TGTGCCAGCAGCCCCTTCCAGGGGGATACGCAGTATTTT. Its translation is CASSPFQGDTQYF.

The chain links TRBV5-1 to TRBJ2-3, with TRBD1 matching over 7 bases. This CDR3 has 16 amino acids. The germline V gene encodes CDR1 SGHRS and CDR2 YFSETQ. V shed 5 bases and J 2 bases; nucleotides not matched to a gene: 11. This chain's CDR3 is CASSWGPDRNTDTQYF. Here the CDR3 DNA reads TGCGCCAGCAGTTGGGGACCGGACAGGAACACAGATACGCAGTATTTT.

This clone was seen only once. J is TRBJ2-1 and V is TRBV6-5, with TRBD2 matching 8 bases. The V gene end was trimmed by 1 base and the J gene end by 1 base; junction bases not matched to a gene: 3. The CDR3 consists of 16 residues. Germline V gives CDR1 MNHEY, CDR2 SVGAGI. The CDR3 DNA follows: TGTGCCAGCAGTTACTACGCGGGAGGTTCCTACAATGAGCAGTTCTTC. It yields the protein CASSYYAGGSYNEQFF.

The V gene is TRBV2, the J gene TRBJ2-1; 10 bases line up with TRBD2. There are 13 residues in the CDR3. The germline CDR1 and CDR2 sequences are SNHLY and FYNNEI. V shed 4 bases and J 7 bases; nucleotides not matched to a gene: 1. The CDR3 here is CASSVTSGNEQFF. CDR3 coding DNA: TGTGCCAGCAGTGTGACTAGCGGGAATGAGCAGTTCTTC.

This chain connects TRBV4-3 to TRBJ1-4; D is undetermined. The CDR3 length is 13 residues. CDR1 LGHNA and CDR2 YSLEER come from the germline V gene. V was cut by 0 bases and J by 6 bases, with 5 bases left in between. Here the CDR3 reads CASSQDGHEKLFF. The CDR3 nucleotides read TGCGCCAGCAGCCAAGATGGGCATGAAAAACTGTTTTTT.

The V gene is TRBV28, the J gene TRBJ2-7, with D hard to call. Germline lookup yields CDR1 MDHEN and CDR2 SYDVKM. This CDR3 contains 13 residues. Trimming cost V 7 bases and J 6 bases, with 16 bases left between them. The CDR3: CASKVLRTGEQYF. The CDR3 DNA is TGTGCCAGCAAGGTCCTCCGAACGGGCGAGCAGTACTTC.

The rearrangement uses TRBV7-8 and TRBJ2-1; 7 bases are shared with TRBD2. Germline V gene sequence: CDR1 SGHVS, CDR2 FQNEAQ. V shed 5 bases and J 8 bases; nucleotides not matched to a gene: 12. This CDR3 contains 15 residues. CDR3 protein: CASSPPSGPFDEQFF. The CDR3 nucleotides are TGTGCCAGCAGCCCACCTAGCGGACCTTTCGATGAGCAGTTCTTC.

The chain joins TRBV7-2 to TRBJ1-6; perhaps TRBD1 as D (5 bases). Between the trimmed V and J ends, which lost 5 bases and 7 bases, there was a span of 15 bases. This CDR3 contains 15 residues. The germline gives CDR1 SGHTA, CDR2 FQGNSA. CDR3 sequence: CASSPRQGSNSPLHF. In nucleotides, the CDR3 is TGTGCCAGCAGCCCCCGGCAGGGATCGAATTCACCCCTCCACTTT.

This clone has just one count. This chain connects TRBV25-1 to TRBJ1-6; 7 bases align to TRBD1. Germline values: CDR1 MGHDK, CDR2 SYGVNS. The V and J ends lost 4 bases and 10 bases, in that order; junction bases with no gene match: 10. The CDR3 contains 15 residues. This CDR3 is CASSAGTGAISPLHF. CDR3 bases: TGTGCCAGCAGTGCCGGAACAGGGGCGATATCACCCCTCCACTTT.

The V call is TRBV6-5, the J call TRBJ2-7; 7 positions agree with TRBD1. Losses at the gene ends were 6 bases for V and 9 bases for J; bases not matched to a gene: 11. Germline V gives CDR1 MNHEY, CDR2 SVGAGI. The CDR3 has 13 amino acids. The CDR3 sequence is CASSPGQVHPQYF. The CDR3 region has the DNA TGTGCCAGCAGCCCAGGACAGGTCCATCCGCAGTACTTC.

This chain joins TRBV28 and TRBJ1-2, with 7 bases fitting TRBD1. The germline gives CDR1 MDHEN, CDR2 SYDVKM. V shed 6 bases and J 4 bases; nucleotides not matched to a gene: 5. The CDR3 sequence is 13 residues long. The CDR3 nucleotides read TGTGCCAGCAGACTCACAGGGGCCTATGGCTACACCTTC. This translates into CASRLTGAYGYTF.

This chain links TRBV5-1 with TRBJ2-7; 7 bases are a match to TRBD2. CDR3 length: 16 amino acids. CDR1 is SGHRS and CDR2 is YFSETQ in the germline V gene. Unmatched junction bases numbered 13, after V lost 4 bases and J lost 3 bases. The CDR3 spells CASSPGTASGNYEQYF. The CDR3 bases are TGCGCCAGCAGCCCCGGAACGGCTAGCGGAAACTACGAGCAGTACTTC. Full variable domain (rest looked up from reference TRBV5-1 and TRBJ2-7): KAGVTQTPRYLIKTRGQQVTLSCSPISGHRSVSWYQQTPGQGLQFLFEYFSETQRNKGNFPGRFSGRQFSNSRSEMNVSTLELGDSALYLCASSPGTASGNYEQYFGPGTRLTVT.

This clone showed up just a few times. V is TRBV6-5 and J is TRBJ1-4, with TRBD1 as a possible D gene (5 bases). The germline gives CDR1 MNHEY, CDR2 SVGAGI. Deletions cut 0 bases from V and 3 bases from J, with 8 bases between. This CDR3 is 15 amino acids long. CDR3 coding DNA: TGTGCCAGCAGTTACTCTAACAGGCCTAATGAAAAACTGTTTTTT. Its protein product is CASSYSNRPNEKLFF.

V usage is TRBV4-1 and J usage is TRBJ2-6; D gene unclear. The germline V and J ends were trimmed by 4 bases and 0 bases, with 13 bases remaining between them. From germline, CDR1 is MGHRA and CDR2 YSYEKL. This CDR3 has 17 residues. The CDR3 protein is CASSPRDTGSGANVLTF. As DNA, the CDR3 is TGCGCCAGCAGCCCCCGTGACACTGGCTCTGGGGCCAACGTCCTGACTTTC.

This chain links TRBV5-4 with TRBJ2-1; 7 bases fit TRBD2. Germline assignment: CDR1 SGHNT and CDR2 YYREEE (reference sequence). This CDR3 has 14 amino acids. Losses at the gene ends were 1 base for V and 5 bases for J; bases not matched to a gene: 3. Here the CDR3 reads CASSLNGGNNEQFF. The CDR3 DNA sequence: TGTGCCAGCAGCTTGAACGGGGGGAACAATGAGCAGTTCTTC.

The CDR3 sequence: CAISVAGDGTDTQYF. CDR3 nucleotides: TGTGCCATCAGTGTAGCGGGGGATGGCACAGATACGCAGTATTTT. The genes are TRBV10-3 and TRBJ2-3; 9 nucleotides match TRBD2. The germline CDR1 and CDR2 sequences are ENHRY and SYGVKD. Trimming took 4 bases from V and 1 from J; bases not matched to a gene: 3. There are 15 residues in the CDR3.

The chain carries TRBV11-3 and TRBJ1-4; 9 nucleotides line up with TRBD1. The germline V gene encodes CDR1 SGHNT and CDR2 YENEEA. V lost 2 bases to trimming and J lost 8 bases; unmatched junction nucleotides: 15. The CDR3 covers 18 residues. The CDR3 DNA is TGTGCCAGCAGCTTACGACCCCGGACAGGGGAGGGAAGAGAAAAACTGTTTTTT. It codes for CASSLRPRTGEGREKLFF.

CDR3 nucleotides: TGTGCCATCAGCGCCCACTCTGGGCAGACAGATACGCAGTATTTT. This sequence encodes CAISAHSGQTDTQYF. V usage is TRBV10-3 and J usage is TRBJ2-3; unclear D gene. CDR1 ENHRY and CDR2 SYGVKD come from the germline V gene. CDR3 length: 15 residues. The V and J ends lost 6 bases and 3 bases respectively, with 16 bases between them.

The chain uses TRBV9 and TRBJ1-2, with 9 bases lining up with TRBD1. With V trimmed by 4 bases and J by 5 bases, 9 bases remained unmatched. The CDR3 covers 15 residues. Germline V gene sequence: CDR1 SGDLS, CDR2 YYNGEE. The CDR3: CASSWGTGLGYGYTF. CDR3 DNA: TGTGCCAGCAGCTGGGGGACAGGGCTTGGGTATGGCTACACCTTC.

This rearrangement joins TRBV10-3 to TRBJ2-1; 8 bases map to TRBD1. V gave up 6 bases and J gave up 4 bases; unmatched junction bases: 14. Germline V gene data show CDR1 as ENHRY and CDR2 as SYGVKD. The CDR3 is 17 amino acids. CDR3: CAISQNTGTGLYNEQFF. In DNA, the CDR3 is TGTGCCATCAGCCAAAATACCGGGACAGGTCTTTACAATGAGCAGTTCTTC.

The chain carries TRBV5-1 and TRBJ1-6; no firm D call. V was pared by 2 bases and J by 5 bases, with 11 bases between. This CDR3 is built from 15 residues. CDR1 is SGHRS, CDR2 YFSETQ, per germline. The CDR3 loop is CASSLQHPDNSPLHF. The CDR3 DNA reads TGCGCCAGCAGCTTACAGCATCCAGATAATTCACCCCTCCACTTT.